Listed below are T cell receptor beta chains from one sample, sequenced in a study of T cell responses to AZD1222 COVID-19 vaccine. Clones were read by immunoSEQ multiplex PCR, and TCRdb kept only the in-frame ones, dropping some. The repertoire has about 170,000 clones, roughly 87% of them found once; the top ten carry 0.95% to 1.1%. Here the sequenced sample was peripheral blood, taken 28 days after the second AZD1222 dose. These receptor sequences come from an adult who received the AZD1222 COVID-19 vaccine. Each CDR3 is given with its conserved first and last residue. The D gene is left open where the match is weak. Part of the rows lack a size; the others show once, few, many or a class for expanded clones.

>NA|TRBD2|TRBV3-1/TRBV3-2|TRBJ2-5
TGTGCCAGCAGCCACCGCGCTAGCGGGGGGCCTCAAGAGACCCAGTACTTC
CASSHRASGGPQETQYF
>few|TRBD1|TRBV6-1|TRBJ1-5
TGTGCCAGCAGTGGGGGCTTCGGGACAGGGGGCAATCAGCCCCAGCATTTT
CASSGGFGTGGNQPQHF
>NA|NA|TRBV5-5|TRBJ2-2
TGTGCCAGCAGCTTTGCGGGAAGGAACACCGGGGAGCTGTTTTTT
CASSFAGRNTGELFF
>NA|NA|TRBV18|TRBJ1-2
TGTGCCAGCTCACCCGGGGGGGCTGGCTACACCTTC
CASSPGGAGYTF
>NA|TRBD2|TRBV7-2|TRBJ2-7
TGTGCCAGCAGCGATACTAGCGGGGGGGCCTACGAGCAGTACTTC
CASSDTSGGAYEQYF
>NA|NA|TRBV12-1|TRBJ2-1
TGTGCCAGCAGCTTGGGGGACAGCAATGAGCAGTTCTTC
CASSLGDSNEQFF
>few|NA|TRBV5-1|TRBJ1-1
TGCGCCAGCAGCTTGTCGACGTCCCACACTGAAGCTTTCTTT
CASSLSTSHTEAFF
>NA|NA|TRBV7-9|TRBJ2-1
TGTGCCAGCAGCTTAGGGCAGGGAAATGACAATGAGCAGTTCTTC
CASSLGQGNDNEQFF
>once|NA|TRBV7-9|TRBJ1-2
TGTGCCAGCAGCTTAGAGGCGCTAAACTATGGCTACACCTTC
CASSLEALNYGYTF
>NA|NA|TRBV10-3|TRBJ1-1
TGTGCCATCGGGGAAAACACTGAAGCTTTCTTT
CAIGENTEAFF
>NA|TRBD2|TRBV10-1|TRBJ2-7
TGCGCCAGCAGAAGAGTGTGGACTAGCGGGGACTACGAGCAGTACTTC
CASRRVWTSGDYEQYF
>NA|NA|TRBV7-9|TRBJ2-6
TGTGCCAGCAGCTTAAGTGCCTCTGGGGCCAACGTCCTGACTTTC
CASSLSASGANVLTF
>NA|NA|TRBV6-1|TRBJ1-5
TGTGCCAGCAGTGAAAGGGGAGATTCGCAGCCCCAGCATTTT
CASSERGDSQPQHF
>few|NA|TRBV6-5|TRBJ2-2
TGTGCCAGCAGGATTCTCCCCGGGGGCGGGGAGCTGTTTTTT
CASRILPGGGELFF
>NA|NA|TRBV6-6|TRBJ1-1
TGTGCCAGCAGTTACGAATCTACTCAAGCTTTCTTT
CASSYESTQAFF
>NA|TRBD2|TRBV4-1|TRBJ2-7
TGCGCCAGCAGCTTCCAGATAGCGGGGGGGTACGAGCAGTACTTC
CASSFQIAGGYEQYF
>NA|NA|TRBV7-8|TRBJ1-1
TGTGCCAGCAGCTTACAGGCCCGACAGATGAACACTGAAGCTTTCTTT
CASSLQARQMNTEAFF
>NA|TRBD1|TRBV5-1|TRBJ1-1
TGCGCCAGCAGCTTGGGGGACAGGGTAGGCACTGAAGCTTTCTTT
CASSLGDRVGTEAFF
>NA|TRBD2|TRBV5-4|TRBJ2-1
TGTGCCAGCGCCGAGAGGACTAGCGGCAATGAGCAGTTCTTC
CASAERTSGNEQFF
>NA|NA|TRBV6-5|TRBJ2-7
TGTGCCAGCAGCGAGACTCACTCCTACGAGCAGTACTTC
CASSETHSYEQYF
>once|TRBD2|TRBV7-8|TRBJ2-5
TGTGCCAGCAGCTACAAACCCGGACTAGCGGGGGGTCGGATAGAGACCCAGTACTTC
CASSYKPGLAGGRIETQYF
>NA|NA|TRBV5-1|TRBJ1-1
TGCGCCAGCAGCCTCGACAACGGGGGGCGGACTGAAGCTTTCTTT
CASSLDNGGRTEAFF
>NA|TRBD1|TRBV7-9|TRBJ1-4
TGTGCCAGCAGCTTTGGCGACAGGGGGCTACAGGATACCACTGAAAAACTGTTTTTT
CASSFGDRGLQDTTEKLFF
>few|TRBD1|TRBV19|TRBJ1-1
TGTGCCAGTAGTATTGACAGGGGGCAGAACACTGAAGCTTTCTTT
CASSIDRGQNTEAFF
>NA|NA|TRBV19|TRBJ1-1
TGTGCCAGTAGTATAGATGGTGGACAGAGGAACACTGAAGCTTTCTTT
CASSIDGGQRNTEAFF
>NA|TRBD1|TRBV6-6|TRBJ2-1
TGTGCCAGCAGTAAAAGACAGGGGGCGCGTCGCAATGAGCAGTTCTTC
CASSKRQGARRNEQFF
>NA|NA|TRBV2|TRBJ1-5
TGTGCCAGCAGTGAACAGGGTTTGAGGAATCAGCCCCAGCATTTT
CASSEQGLRNQPQHF
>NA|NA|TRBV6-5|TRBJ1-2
TGTGCCAGCAGTCTCCGGGAGGAGGGCTACACCTTC
CASSLREEGYTF
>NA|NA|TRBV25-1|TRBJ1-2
TGTGCCAGCAGTGAATTCCCCTCGGGGGTGGATGGCTACACCTTC
CASSEFPSGVDGYTF
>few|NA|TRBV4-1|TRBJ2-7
TGCGCCTCCGGGCAGGGATCCTACGAGCAGTACTTC
CASGQGSYEQYF
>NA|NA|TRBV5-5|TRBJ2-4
TGTGCCAGCAGCCCGGCCCCCGGCCGGAGTGGCAAAAACATTCAGTACTTC
CASSPAPGRSGKNIQYF
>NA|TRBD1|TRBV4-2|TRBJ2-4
TGTGCCAGCAGCCAAGAAACAGGGGGCGGCCGAAACATTCAGTACTTC
CASSQETGGGRNIQYF
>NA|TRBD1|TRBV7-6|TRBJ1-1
TGTGCCAGCAGCCCCCGGGACAGGGAGCGCACTGAAGCTTTCTTT
CASSPRDRERTEAFF
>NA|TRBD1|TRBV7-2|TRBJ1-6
TGTGCCAGCAGCCTAGACAGGGGGCGCGATTATAATTCACCCCTCCACTTT
CASSLDRGRDYNSPLHF